The sequence of this T cell receptor beta chain was determined in a study of blood T cell repertoires in COVID-19. Study overall: Donors in the United States, Italy and Spain gave samples during acute or convalescent COVID-19. Sample material is recorded as cDNA or gDNA derived from T cells, B-cell-depleted T cells, or PBMCs.

V shed 5 bases and J 7 bases; nucleotides not matched to a gene: 8. Germline lookup yields CDR1 KGHSH and CDR2 LQKENI. The CDR3 totals 15 residues. In the original workflow: Reference gene primer amplification yielded estimated nucleated cell counts. Only in-frame clones appear in the TCRdb table, and some are missing; sequencing was by immunoSEQ multiplex PCR. For V, J and clone size, that table is used; D and trimming come from the DNA. The sample shows approximately 52,000 clones, approximately 80% of them seen only once. The chain recombines TRBV18 with TRBJ1-6; 7 positions match TRBD1. Sequencing was performed on peripheral blood. The receptor was derived from a woman at least 80 years old with acute or convalescent COVID-19. The CDR3 loop reads CASSTQPGGNSPLHF. For the CDR3, the DNA is TGTGCCAGCTCAACCCAGCCAGGGGGGAATTCACCCCTCCACTTT.